These T cell receptor beta chains were read from a single sample in a study of blood T cells in healthy people across ages. TCRdb passed the 5' RACE reads through MiXCR, listing each CDR3 protein once. This sample yields around 990,000 distinct CDR3 sequences, of which under 30% are seen a single time; less than 0.85% belongs to the top ten. This sample was shared with a second study, whose subject was T cells of mothers and their children.

The specimen sequenced was blood. Source of these receptors: a girl aged 2 to 9 in good health. Each CDR3 is given without its conserved first and last residue.

j_call,v_call,cdr3_aa
TRBJ2-5,TRBV4-1,ASSQVGEETQY
-,TRBV29-1,SVGGRSQRETQY
TRBJ2-5,TRBV20-1,SATSSFQETQY
TRBJ1-1,TRBV24-1,ATRARDRGTEAF
TRBJ2-7,TRBV5-1,ASSLMDRADEQY
TRBJ2-1,TRBV2,ATLSEVPNEQF
TRBJ2-1,TRBV5-6,ASSLGSGIDNEQF
-,TRBV5-6,ASSFVGRVGDEQY
TRBJ2-4,TRBV11-2,ASSLGFGFDIQY
TRBJ2-5,TRBV28,ASSSGGPLTQY
TRBJ2-4,TRBV4-1,ASSQGSGYIQY
TRBJ1-5,TRBV9,ASDSGEGQPQH
TRBJ1-4,TRBV20-1,SARGSANEKLF
TRBJ1-1,TRBV25-1,ASSDGGARTEAF
TRBJ2-5,TRBV25-1,ASSELKGQETQY
TRBJ2-1,TRBV15,ATTPGTGLYNEQF
TRBJ1-1,TRBV29-1,SVGVLGSEAF
-,TRBV7-3,ASSFQGSLGNEQF
TRBJ2-1,TRBV12-3/TRBV12-4,ASSDMDLPYNEQF
TRBJ2-1,TRBV29-1,SSLEWAYNEQF
TRBJ2-7,TRBV7-3,ASSSLPGSYEQY
TRBJ2-7,TRBV7-3,ASSTGGRLGACEQY
TRBJ2-1,TRBV28,ASKMTGGNNEQF
TRBJ2-5,TRBV14,ASSLYGSRGETQY
TRBJ2-2,TRBV7-3,ASSLNGASAGELF
TRBJ1-4,TRBV12-3/TRBV12-4,ASSEIPTNEKLF
-,TRBV5-1,ASSLGDISNNEQF
TRBJ2-2,TRBV28,ASRNTLNTGELF
TRBJ2-7,TRBV12-3/TRBV12-4,ASTPPNAYEQY